The T cell receptor beta chain described here comes from a study of blood T cell repertoires in COVID-19. Study at large: The United States, Italy and Spain were the sources of the acute and convalescent COVID-19 samples. T cells, B-cell-depleted T cells, or PBMCs provided the cDNA or gDNA that served as material.

The germline V gene has CDR1 SGHNT and CDR2 YYREEE (reference sequence). This CDR3 contains 13 residues. The ends were cut back, 4 bases at V and 7 bases at J, with 14 bases in the middle. In the original analysis: Nucleated cell counts were estimated from reference gene primer amplification. The method was immunoSEQ multiplex PCR; TCRdb's version includes in-frame clones alone and lacks a portion of them. Clonal size and the V and J genes are those of that table, whereas D and trimming came from the DNA. Seen here are hundreds of thousands of clones, over 70% observed once, and the top ten hold around 9.1%.

This clonotype was sampled from a human donor in a cohort sampled during active COVID-19. The sequenced sample was peripheral blood. This chain uses TRBV5-4 with TRBJ1-1, with D maybe TRBD1 (5 bases). CDR3 bases: TGTGCCAGCAGCAGTGATAGGGGCAGTGAAGCTTTCTTT. The encoded protein is CASSSDRGSEAFF.